This T cell receptor beta chain was captured in a study of response to subunit inactivated influenza vaccine. The V and J ends lost 5 bases and 2 bases respectively, with 7 bases between them. The CDR3 has 12 amino acids. Germline CDR1 MDHEN, CDR2 SYDVKM. This clonotype has at least ten counts. Its specificity is unknown. TCRdb passed the RT-PCR reads through MiXCR, listing each CDR3 protein once. The sample lists 710,000 or so distinct CDR3 sequences; around 16% were seen once. Notes on the study in general: The authors suggested that every seasonal influenza vaccination recruits few new T cells.

This clonotype originated in a man between 45 and 60 years old who received an inactivated influenza vaccine. Sequenced material: PBMCs from blood, taken roughly 12 days after vaccination. The chain joins TRBV28 to TRBJ2-7; the D is unclear. The CDR3 here is CASSRWAYEQYF. The CDR3 DNA sequence: TGTGCCAGCAGTCGCTGGGCCTACGAGCAGTACTTC.